This T cell receptor (beta chain) emerged from a study of blood T cell repertoires in COVID-19. Looking at the study overall: Some COVID-19 samples were acute and others convalescent; all came from the United States, Italy and Spain. PBMCs, B-cell-depleted T cells, or T cells provided the cDNA or gDNA that made up the material.

The table came from immunoSEQ multiplex PCR; TCRdb's copy has only in-frame clones and leaves some out. The data show about 440,000 clones, nearly 90% seen once. Trimming left V 0 bases short and J 4 bases short, with 12 bases between. CDR1 is MNHEY, CDR2 SMNVEV, per germline (reference sequence). This CDR3 region has 15 residues. The TCR was taken from a young woman with acute COVID-19. The J gene is TRBJ1-2, the V gene TRBV27, with a weak D call TRBD1 (6 bases). The sequenced sample consisted of PBMCs or T cells enriched from blood (not recorded which). The CDR3 DNA follows: TGTGCCAGCAGTTTATCGACCACAGGGATCTATGGCTACACCTTC. Amino acid sequence: CASSLSTTGIYGYTF.